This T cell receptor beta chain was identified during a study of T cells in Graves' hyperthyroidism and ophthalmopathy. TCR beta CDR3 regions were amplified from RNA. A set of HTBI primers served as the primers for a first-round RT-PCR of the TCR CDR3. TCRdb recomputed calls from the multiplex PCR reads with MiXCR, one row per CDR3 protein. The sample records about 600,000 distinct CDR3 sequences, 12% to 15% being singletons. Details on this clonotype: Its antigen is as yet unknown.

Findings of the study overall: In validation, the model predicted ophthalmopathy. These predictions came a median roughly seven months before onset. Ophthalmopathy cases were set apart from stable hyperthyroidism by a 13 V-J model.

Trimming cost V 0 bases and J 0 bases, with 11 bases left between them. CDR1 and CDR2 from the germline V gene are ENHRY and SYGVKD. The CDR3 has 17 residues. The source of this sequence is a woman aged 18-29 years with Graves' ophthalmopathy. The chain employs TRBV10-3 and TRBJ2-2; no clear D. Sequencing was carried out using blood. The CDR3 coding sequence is TGTGCCATCAGTGAGTCCCAAGGGTCCGCGAACACCGGGGAGCTGTTTTTT. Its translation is CAISESQGSANTGELFF.